This entry lists 5 T cell receptor beta chains sequenced from one sample in a study of cytomegalovirus exposure and HLA in healthy donors. PCR employed 60 Vbeta and 13 Jbeta primers. Libraries were prepared by immunoSEQ multiplex PCR; TCRdb keeps only in-frame clonotypes and omits some of them. The data show over 90,000 clones, 65% to 85% seen once. Sequenced sample: PBMCs. All receptors derive from a woman aged 60 to 75 in good health and CMV-seropositive.

The rearrangement joins TRBV19 to TRBJ2-7; 8 bases are shared with TRBD1. With 3 bases clipped from V and 4 bases from J, the junction kept 2 bases outside the gene matches. CDR1 is LNHDA, CDR2 SQIVND, per germline (reference sequence). The CDR3 has 13 amino acids. The CDR3 DNA follows: TGTGCCAGTAGTATTCGGACAGGGTACGAGCAGTACTTC. This encodes CASSIRTGYEQYF.

This clone was found a few times. This chain links TRBV20-1 with TRBJ2-1; maybe TRBD1 (5 bases). This CDR3 contains 10 residues. Germline assignment: CDR1 DFQATT and CDR2 SNEGSKA (reference sequence). Trimming shortened V by 5 bases and J by 9 bases, and 8 bases separated the two germline ends. CDR3 amino acids: CSAGASEQFF. The DNA of the CDR3 is TGCAGTGCTGGGGCTAGTGAGCAGTTCTTC.

The J gene is TRBJ2-1, the V gene TRBV9, with D possibly TRBD1 on 6 matching bases. Per germline, CDR1 SGDLS and CDR2 YYNGEE. The V end lost 3 bases, the J end lost 4 bases, and 14 bases lay between the germline ends. There are 15 residues in the CDR3. As DNA, the CDR3 is TGTGCCAGCAGCGGGGTGGGGGCGAGTTACAATGAGCAGTTCTTC. Translating it yields CASSGVGASYNEQFF.

This clone was observed a single time. DNA for the CDR3: TGTGCCAGTGGCAACAATGAGCAGTTCTTC. Amino acids: CASGNNEQFF. V gene TRBV7-9 combines with J gene TRBJ2-1; no reliable D call. Germline V gene sequence: CDR1 SEHNR, CDR2 FQNEAQ (reference sequence). This CDR3 region has 10 residues. With 9 bases removed from V and 5 bases from J, the gap between germline ends came to 5 bases.

V is TRBV19 and J is TRBJ1-1; the D gene is possibly TRBD1 (6 bases). The CDR3 totals 11 residues. The germline V gene has CDR1 LNHDA and CDR2 SQIVND (reference sequence). The V and J ends lost 4 bases and 9 bases respectively, with 9 bases between them. The CDR3 DNA follows: TGTGCCAGTAGTAGGGACATAAAAGCTTTCTTT. This encodes CASSRDIKAFF. Full variable domain (remainder filled in from reference TRBV19 and TRBJ1-1): DGGITQSPKYLFRKEGQNVTLSCEQNLNHDAMYWYRQDPGQGLRLIYYSQIVNDFQKGDIAEGYSVSREKKESFPLTVTSAQKNPTAFYLCASSRDIKAFFGQGTRLTVV.